This TCR beta chain was identified during a study of cytomegalovirus exposure and HLA in healthy donors. Across the whole study: Roughly 85 million unique TCRs from HLA-typed donors made up an early data release.

Among the donors, all were healthy bone marrow donors. V lost 4 bases to trimming and J lost 9 bases, with 13 bases between them. Germline V gene lookup returns CDR1 SEHNR and CDR2 FQNEAQ (reference sequence). This CDR3 has 13 amino acids. This clone was seen a handful of times. With 60 Vbeta and 13 Jbeta primers, the PCR was carried out. Original processing notes: Per a later analysis, the number of unique TCR beta chains was about 78 million, of which around 10 million were shared. This table comes from immunoSEQ multiplex PCR, and its TCRdb copy is limited to in-frame clones, with some not included. Clonal size and the V and J genes are those of that table, whereas D and trimming came from the DNA. This table holds some 84,000 clones, over 70% found once.

The sequenced sample consisted of PBMCs. The clonotype originates from a boy aged 5 to 17 in good health and CMV-seronegative. The rearrangement joins TRBV7-9 to TRBJ2-1; TRBD1 might be the D (5 bases). The CDR3 loop reads CASSSGNKAEQFF. Here the CDR3 DNA reads TGTGCCAGCAGCTCAGGGAATAAGGCTGAGCAGTTCTTC.